This note documents a single T cell receptor (beta chain) sequence. The investigators reverse transcribed all of the isolated RNA, so they sequenced expressed TCRB transcripts. The protocol was immunoSEQ multiplex PCR, while the TCRdb copy is restricted to in-frame clones and leaves out a portion. This sample has 330,000 or so clones, with around 13% found just once. The entry originates in a study of beta chain features in type 1 diabetes. There are 14 residues in the CDR3. V gave up 3 bases and J gave up 4 bases; unmatched junction bases: 3. The V gene's germline CDR1 is LGHNA and CDR2 YSLEER. This chain joins TRBV4-3 and TRBJ1-1; TRBD1 aligns across 9 bases. Input material: central memory CD4+ T cells from blood. This TCR was recovered from a young man in good health. CDR3 in DNA: TGCGCCAGCAGCCACGTACAGGGGGCCACTGAAGCTTTCTTT. Translating it yields CASSHVQGATEAFF.